This T cell receptor beta chain was recorded in a study of OX40 agonist ivuxolimab in advanced cancers. The V end was cut by 4 bases, the J end by 6 bases, with 19 bases between. Germline V lookup: CDR1 SGHRS, CDR2 YFSETQ. The CDR3 has 16 amino acids. Measured with immunoSEQ multiplex PCR; TCRdb has only the in-frame clones, and not every one. The table lists about 73,000 clones, around 89% of them singletons, with 0.4% to 0.55% in the top ten. Here the sequenced sample was CD4+ or CD8+ T cells sorted from blood, taken in a trial of the OX40 agonist ivuxolimab. This clonotype was sampled from an adult with an advanced solid tumor such as melanoma, head and neck, liver or kidney cancer. The chain uses TRBV5-1 and TRBJ2-2, with D perhaps TRBD2 (5 bases). This CDR3 reads CASSGGSGRNPGELFF. CDR3 DNA: TGCGCCAGCAGCGGAGGTTCTGGCAGAAACCCCGGGGAGCTGTTTTTT. The variable domain in full, completed from reference TRBV5-1 and TRBJ2-2, reads KAGVTQTPRYLIKTRGQQVTLSCSPISGHRSVSWYQQTPGQGLQFLFEYFSETQRNKGNFPGRFSGRQFSNSRSEMNVSTLELGDSALYLCASSGGSGRNPGELFFGEGSRLTVL.